These T cell receptor beta chains were read from a single sample in a study of memory CD4+ T cells and cytomegalovirus serostatus. Measured with immunoSEQ multiplex PCR; TCRdb has only the in-frame clones, and not every one. The sample lists over 65,000 clones, under 80% seen once, with around 2.6% in the top ten. The sample comprised memory CD4+ T cells from blood. Receptors originate from an adult in good health and CMV-seropositive. Each CDR3 is given with its conserved first and last residue. A D gene is named only where the DNA matches it firmly. Not all rows give a size; the values are once, few, many and, for expanded clones, a class.

d_gene: NA
abundance: few
v_gene: TRBV13
j_gene: TRBJ2-5
CDR3nt: TGTGCCAGCAGGTTACAGGGAGCCGAGACCCAGTACTTC
CDR3aa: CASRLQGAETQYF

d_gene: NA
abundance: NA
v_gene: TRBV10-2
j_gene: TRBJ1-2
CDR3nt: TGCGCCAGCAGCCCCGGGCACCCTCAGAGCTATGGCTACACCTTC
CDR3aa: CASSPGHPQSYGYTF

d_gene: NA
abundance: NA
v_gene: TRBV10-3
j_gene: TRBJ2-5
CDR3nt: TGTGCCATCAGCCGGGACGGACAAGAGACCCAGTACTTC
CDR3aa: CAISRDGQETQYF

d_gene: TRBD1
abundance: NA
v_gene: TRBV5-1
j_gene: TRBJ2-3
CDR3nt: TGCGCCAGCAGCCATGGACAGGGATCAGATACGCAGTATTTT
CDR3aa: CASSHGQGSDTQYF

d_gene: NA
abundance: NA
v_gene: TRBV6-1
j_gene: TRBJ2-7
CDR3nt: TGTGCCAGCAGTGAAGACACTCTCTACGAGCAGTACTTC
CDR3aa: CASSEDTLYEQYF

d_gene: TRBD1
abundance: NA
v_gene: TRBV30
j_gene: TRBJ2-2
CDR3nt: TGTGCCTTCCTAACCTCGGGACAGGGGATCGGCGGGGAGCTGTTTTTT
CDR3aa: CAFLTSGQGIGGELFF

d_gene: NA
abundance: NA
v_gene: TRBV10-3
j_gene: TRBJ1-1
CDR3nt: TGTGCCATCAGTGGGGTTTCGGTCCCGAACACTGAAGCTTTCTTT
CDR3aa: CAISGVSVPNTEAFF

d_gene: NA
abundance: NA
v_gene: TRBV5-1
j_gene: TRBJ2-2
CDR3nt: TGCGCCAGCAGCTTGGGTAGGATCCCGAACACCGGGGAGCTGTTTTTT
CDR3aa: CASSLGRIPNTGELFF

d_gene: NA
abundance: NA
v_gene: TRBV19
j_gene: TRBJ2-2
CDR3nt: TGTGCCAGTAGTATCTCGGGGTACACCGGGGAGCTGTTTTTT
CDR3aa: CASSISGYTGELFF

d_gene: TRBD1
abundance: NA
v_gene: TRBV6-1
j_gene: TRBJ2-1
CDR3nt: TGTGCCAGCAGGTTGACAGGGGTAGATGAGCAGTTCTTC
CDR3aa: CASRLTGVDEQFF

d_gene: TRBD1
abundance: NA
v_gene: TRBV7-2
j_gene: TRBJ2-5
CDR3nt: TGTGCCAGCAGCTCAGGGGGCAGGGATCAAGAGACCCAGTACTTC
CDR3aa: CASSSGGRDQETQYF

d_gene: TRBD1
abundance: few
v_gene: TRBV19
j_gene: TRBJ1-1
CDR3nt: TGTGCCAGTAGTTTGACAGGGGGTGAGGACACTGAAGCTTTCTTT
CDR3aa: CASSLTGGEDTEAFF

d_gene: NA
abundance: few
v_gene: TRBV12-1
j_gene: TRBJ1-5
CDR3nt: TGTGCCAGGAGGCCGACACAGGATCATCAGCCCCAGCATTTT
CDR3aa: CARRPTQDHQPQHF

d_gene: NA
abundance: NA
v_gene: TRBV5-1
j_gene: TRBJ2-7
CDR3nt: TGCGCCAGCAGCGTCGCCGGAGGCCCCTACGAGCAGTACTTC
CDR3aa: CASSVAGGPYEQYF

d_gene: NA
abundance: few
v_gene: TRBV28
j_gene: TRBJ1-2
CDR3nt: TGTGCCACTGCGCGAGCTAACTATGGCTACACCTTC
CDR3aa: CATARANYGYTF

d_gene: NA
abundance: NA
v_gene: TRBV7-2
j_gene: TRBJ2-3
CDR3nt: TGTGCCAGCAGCTTATCCAGACAAAACACAGATACGCAGTATTTT
CDR3aa: CASSLSRQNTDTQYF